This T cell receptor beta chain was identified during a study of cytomegalovirus exposure and HLA in healthy donors. Findings and limits, study-wide: Researchers reported in a later analysis that common viral pathogens appeared linked to several top clusters.

CDR1 LGHNA and CDR2 YNFKEQ come from the germline V gene. J gave up 2 bases and V 4 bases, and 9 bases lay outside the gene matches. This CDR3 is built from 16 residues. Remarks on this clone: Its antigen remains unidentified.

Each donor was nominally healthy when sampled (though unrecorded immune exposures were likely). PCR involved 60 Vbeta and 13 Jbeta primers. Assay used: immunoSEQ multiplex PCR; TCRdb lists only in-frame clones, some missing. The profile covers approximately 150,000 clones, with 77% appearing a single time and 1.6% taken by the ten largest. This chain joins TRBV4-2 and TRBJ2-7; 9 bases agree with TRBD1. This TCR was recovered from a woman in her twenties or thirties in good health and CMV-seronegative. Sequenced: PBMCs. For the CDR3, the DNA is TGTGCCAGCAGCCCATCCGACAGGGGGTTTACCTACGAGCAGTACTTC. Residues: CASSPSDRGFTYEQYF.